One and the same sample provided the 22 T cell receptor beta chains below, sequenced in a study of regulatory T cells in long-lasting Graves disease. Stated time point: persistent/refractory GD, antithyroid drugs over 5 years with positive TRAb. Extracted PBMC RNA gave rise to the TCR library. The authors built TCR beta libraries using iRepertoire HTBI primers and Arm-PCR of CDR3 regions. Using its own MiXCR run on the multiplex PCR reads, TCRdb lists one record per CDR3 protein. The sample carries fewer than 550,000 distinct CDR3 sequences, around a fifth recorded once. Sample: peripheral blood mononuclear cells (PBMCs), taken when the disease was refractory, from a patient treated with antithyroid drugs. These receptors were collected from a female donor with Graves disease.

This clonotype was seen repeatedly, ten times or more. The chain recombines TRBV15 with TRBJ1-1, with a tentative D call TRBD1 (6 bases). The CDR3 is made up of 18 amino acids. V dropped 0 bases and J dropped 3 bases, with 20 bases sitting between them. CDR1 LNHNV and CDR2 YYDKDF come from the germline V gene (reference sequence). The CDR3 DNA sequence: TGTGCCACCAGCAGAGATGAGGGGGGCCGGGCGTTCGACACTGAAGCTTTCTTT. Amino acid sequence: CATSRDEGGRAFDTEAFF.

This chain links TRBV28 with TRBJ2-1; D is possibly TRBD1 (6 bases). There are 14 residues in the CDR3. Trimming removed 5 bases at V and 4 bases at J, with 12 bases between. Germline V gene lookup returns CDR1 MDHEN and CDR2 SYDVKM. CDR3 nucleotides: TGTGCCAGCAGTCTACAGGGCTTTTACAATGAGCAGTTCTTC. This codes for CASSLQGFYNEQFF.

This CDR3 reads CASSSSGTGYEQYF. The CDR3 coding sequence is TGTGCCAGCAGCTCCTCCGGGACAGGGTACGAGCAGTACTTC. The genes are TRBV7-9 and TRBJ2-7; TRBD1 agrees at 9 bases. This CDR3 region has 14 residues. With 4 bases clipped from V and 4 bases from J, the junction kept 5 bases outside the gene matches. Germline V CDR1 and CDR2: SEHNR, FQNEAQ (reference sequence). Full variable domain (missing parts from reference TRBV7-9 and TRBJ2-7): DTGVSQNPRHKITKRGQNVTFRCDPISEHNRLYWYRQTLGQGPEFLTYFQNEAQLEKSRLLSDRFSAERPKGSFSTLEIQRTEQGDSAMYLCASSSSGTGYEQYFGPGTRLTVT.

V is TRBV30 and J is TRBJ1-1; D call uncertain. The V gene lost 6 bases and the J gene lost 0 bases, with 23 bases spanning the gap. In germline, CDR1 is GTSNPN, CDR2 SVGIG (reference sequence). The CDR3 covers 17 residues. The DNA for the CDR3 is TGTGCCTGCCCTCGTGGGGTCGGAGCGTTCATGAACACTGAAGCTTTCTTT. The encoded protein is CACPRGVGAFMNTEAFF.

The chain couples TRBV5-1 to TRBJ2-7; the match to TRBD2 covers 11 bases. The junction had 2 bases not matched to a gene; V was cut back by 2 bases and J by 1 base. The CDR3 is 15 amino acids. Looked up from germline, CDR1 is SGHRS and CDR2 is YFSETQ. CDR3 residues: CASSFTSGGSYEQYF. CDR3 nucleotide sequence: TGCGCCAGCAGCTTTACTAGCGGGGGATCCTACGAGCAGTACTTC. Together with reference TRBV5-1 and TRBJ2-7, the CDR3 gives the full variable domain: KAGVTQTPRYLIKTRGQQVTLSCSPISGHRSVSWYQQTPGQGLQFLFEYFSETQRNKGNFPGRFSGRQFSNSRSEMNVSTLELGDSALYLCASSFTSGGSYEQYFGPGTRLTVT.

This clonotype has a count of ten or more. The J gene is TRBJ2-7, the V gene TRBV6-5; 8 bases line up with TRBD1. Looked up from germline, CDR1 is MNHEY and CDR2 is SVGAGI. The CDR3 is 15 residues long. The ends lost 4 bases at V and 2 bases at J; junction bases unmatched: 7. The CDR3 region has the DNA TGTGCCAGCAGTTCCCGGGACAGGCCTACCTACGAGCAGTACTTC. Translation: CASSSRDRPTYEQYF.

This clonotype was picked up a small number of times. V usage is TRBV10-1 and J usage is TRBJ2-2; D is tentatively TRBD1 or TRBD2 (7 bases each). CDR1 is WNHNN and CDR2 is SYGVQD in the germline V gene (reference sequence). Trimming shortened V by 3 bases and J by 4 bases, and 15 bases separated the two germline ends. This CDR3 spans 16 amino acids. In nucleotides, the CDR3 is TGCGCCAGCAGTGAAGCGGCAGGGGGGGCCACCGGGGAGCTGTTTTTT. Translated, it gives CASSEAAGGATGELFF.

At least ten counts were recorded for this clonotype. The rearrangement uses TRBV6-1 and TRBJ1-2; 8 bases agree with TRBD1. Trimming cost V 2 bases and J 4 bases; bases outside gene matches: 9. Germline lookup yields CDR1 MNHNS and CDR2 SASEGT. CDR3 length equals 16 residues. CDR3 sequence: CASSEPWTGRSYGYTF. The CDR3 coding sequence is TGTGCCAGCAGTGAACCTTGGACAGGGAGGAGCTATGGCTACACCTTC.

The J gene is TRBJ2-3, the V gene TRBV20-1, with D possibly matching TRBD1 (6 bases). Per the germline V gene, CDR1 is DFQATT and CDR2 is SNEGSKA (reference sequence). Deletions cut 0 bases from V and 2 bases from J, with 9 bases between. This CDR3 region has 14 residues. CDR3 bases: TGCAGTGCTAGAGATGGGGGCTCCACAGATACGCAGTATTTT. Its translation: CSARDGGSTDTQYF.

This clonotype turned up a few times. The chain employs TRBV24-1 and TRBJ2-2, with D possibly TRBD1 on 6 matching bases. The ends were cut back, 7 bases at V and 4 bases at J, with 21 bases in the middle. Germline V gives CDR1 KGHDR, CDR2 SFDVKD. This CDR3 region has 17 residues. The CDR3 spells CATSPPPGEGGTGELFF. The DNA for the CDR3 is TGTGCCACCAGCCCCCCCCCAGGGGAAGGGGGCACCGGGGAGCTGTTTTTT.

This clonotype was seen repeatedly, ten times or more. The chain links TRBV6-1 to TRBJ1-5; D possibly corresponds to TRBD1 (6 bases). The CDR3 runs 15 residues. V dropped 5 bases and J dropped 6 bases, with 17 bases sitting between them. The germline V gene has CDR1 MNHNS and CDR2 SASEGT. The CDR3: CASSPIRGGFQPQHF. CDR3 nucleotide sequence: TGTGCCAGCAGTCCGATCCGGGGGGGCTTTCAGCCCCAGCATTTT.

This clonotype was observed a few times. The V call is TRBV5-1, the J call TRBJ2-7; D remains unclear. Germline CDR1 and CDR2: SGHRS and YFSETQ. The CDR3 covers 14 residues. The V and J ends lost 7 bases and 3 bases respectively, with 17 bases between them. The CDR3: CASGVGLISYEQYF. In DNA, the CDR3 is TGCGCCAGCGGCGTCGGGTTAATCAGCTACGAGCAGTACTTC.

This clonotype was counted a few times. The chain carries TRBV2 and TRBJ2-7; 10 bases are shared with TRBD2. The CDR3 totals 14 residues. The germline gives CDR1 SNHLY, CDR2 FYNNEI. The junction had 13 bases not matched to a gene; V was cut back by 8 bases and J by 9 bases. CDR3 sequence (DNA): TGTGCCAGCGCCTCCCTAGCGGGGGTTCTTGTGCAGTACTTC. Translated, it gives CASASLAGVLVQYF.

This clonotype was seen a few times. The rearrangement uses TRBV27 and TRBJ2-7; TRBD2 matches at 9 bases. This CDR3 is built from 15 residues. Losses at the gene ends were 5 bases for V and 1 base for J; bases not matched to a gene: 6. Germline loops: CDR1 MNHEY, CDR2 SMNVEV (reference sequence). The CDR3 bases are TGTGCCAGCAGTCCGACTAGCGGTGAATCCTACGAGCAGTACTTC. Encoded protein: CASSPTSGESYEQYF.

Many counts were recorded for this clonotype. The chain recombines TRBV6-5 with TRBJ1-4; D unclear. Germline V gene sequence: CDR1 MNHEY, CDR2 SVGAGI. CDR3 size: 13 residues. The V end lost 0 bases, the J end lost 7 bases, and 6 bases lay between the germline ends. Written as DNA, the CDR3 is TGTGCCAGCAGTTACTCCGCTTTTGAAAAACTGTTTTTT. Its protein product is CASSYSAFEKLFF.

Concerning this clonotype itself: One end of the junction fails to match germline, which may point to a read error. The chain recombines TRBV28 with TRBJ1-4, with D possibly TRBD1 on 5 matching bases. The CDR3 consists of 14 residues. The germline V gene encodes CDR1 MDHEN and CDR2 SYDVKM. The CDR3 protein is CAGSLSGFNEKLFF. CDR3 bases: TGTGCCGGCAGTTTATCAGGGTTTAATGAAAAACTGTTTTTT.

V and J are TRBV4-1 and TRBJ2-4; 10 nucleotides match TRBD2. The CDR3 sequence is 19 residues long. V shed 2 bases, J shed 0 bases, and the junction held 10 bases outside the gene matches. The germline CDR1 and CDR2 sequences are MGHRA and YSYEKL. CDR3 bases: TGCGCCAGCAGCCAATCTTGGACTAGCGGAAACCTAGCCAAAAACATTCAGTACTTC. Amino acids: CASSQSWTSGNLAKNIQYF.

The chain combines TRBV5-1 with TRBJ2-7; a weak D match, TRBD1 (5 bases). Trimming cost V 4 bases and J 4 bases, with 18 bases left between them. The germline V gene has CDR1 SGHRS and CDR2 YFSETQ. The CDR3 consists of 15 residues. CDR3 sequence reads: CASSPRTLTDYEQYF. CDR3 DNA sequence: TGCGCCAGCAGCCCACGGACCCTGACAGATTACGAGCAGTACTTC.

This clonotype showed up many times. This rearrangement joins TRBV28 to TRBJ1-5; no clear D. CDR3 length equals 19 residues. Trimming cost V 2 bases and J 0 bases, with 20 bases left between them. Germline V gives CDR1 MDHEN, CDR2 SYDVKM. The CDR3 region is CASSLLGTGYGISNQPQHF. The CDR3 nucleotides read TGTGCCAGCAGTTTACTCGGTACTGGTTACGGGATTAGCAATCAGCCCCAGCATTTT.

This clonotype was seen a single time. This chain uses TRBV5-8 with TRBJ2-1; 7 bases match TRBD1. J lost 4 bases, V lost 4 bases, and 8 bases had no gene match. CDR1 and CDR2 (germline): SGHTS, YDEGEE. CDR3 length: 15 residues. CDR3 DNA: TGTGCCAGCAGCCCTACAGGGGTCCGGTACAATGAGCAGTTCTTC. Protein sequence: CASSPTGVRYNEQFF. The whole variable domain, filled in from reference TRBV5-8 and TRBJ2-1, reads EAGVTQSPTHLIKTRGQQATLRCSPISGHTSVYWYQQALGLGLQFLLWYDEGEERNRGNFPPRFSGRQFPNYSSELNVNALELEDSALYLCASSPTGVRYNEQFFGPGTRLTVL.

V gene TRBV4-2 combines with J gene TRBJ1-1, with D perhaps TRBD1 (6 bases). Germline-derived CDR1 and CDR2 are LGHNA and YNFKEQ. Trimming stripped 4 bases from V and 1 base from J, with 13 bases between. The CDR3 sequence is 15 residues long. As DNA, the CDR3 is TGTGCCAGCAGCCCTGGACAGTCAGAGAACACTGAAGCTTTCTTT. Encoded protein: CASSPGQSENTEAFF.

The chain employs TRBV7-9 and TRBJ1-2; 7 positions agree with TRBD1. V was clipped by 3 bases and J by 6 bases; unmatched bases: 1. The CDR3 covers 12 residues. Germline CDR1 and CDR2: SEHNR and FQNEAQ (reference sequence). CDR3 in DNA: TGTGCCAGCAGCTTCGGACAGGATGGCTACACCTTC. Protein: CASSFGQDGYTF.